This T cell receptor (beta chain) was recovered during a study of OX40 agonist ivuxolimab in advanced cancers. Study context: Every patient in dose escalation had hepatocellular carcinoma, melanoma, renal cell or head and neck cancer.

Sequencing used immunoSEQ multiplex PCR; TCRdb keeps in-frame clones, though not all of them. The sample lists about 50,000 clones; roughly 83% were seen once. General study points: There were, on average, more expanded clones in CD8+ T cells than in CD4+.

As regards this clone: Its antigen is currently unknown.

The TCR comes from an adult with an advanced solid tumor such as melanoma, head and neck, liver or kidney cancer. This specimen was CD4+ or CD8+ T cells sorted from blood, taken in a trial of the OX40 agonist ivuxolimab.

The CDR3 nucleotides are TGTGCCAGCAGCTTGGCCGGCAGAACCTACGAGCAGTACTTC. Translation gives CASSLAGRTYEQYF. This chain connects TRBV5-4 to TRBJ2-7; D gene uncertain. The germline V and J ends were trimmed by 0 bases and 2 bases, with 9 bases remaining between them. The CDR3 length is 14 residues. Germline V gene data show CDR1 as SGHNT and CDR2 as YYREEE (reference sequence).